This T cell receptor beta chain was profiled in a study of T cell responses to AZD1222 COVID-19 vaccine. Study-wide findings and caveats: Repertoires were obtained solely post-peak T cell response. Spike-specific TCRs gained breadth and depth after people received two AZD1222 doses.

On this clone itself: No antigen is known for it.

The CDR3 consists of 16 residues. CDR1 and CDR2 from the germline V gene are SGHDN and FVKESK. J gave up 6 bases and V 4 bases, and 11 bases lay outside the gene matches. Clones were sequenced by immunoSEQ multiplex PCR, and TCRdb holds only the in-frame ones, with some missing. Of about 83,000 clones listed, more than 70% are singletons. This sample comprised peripheral blood, obtained on day 0 of AZD1222 vaccination. This rearrangement joins TRBV14 to TRBJ1-2, with 10 nucleotides matching TRBD1. The clonotype originates from an adult in good health. Here the CDR3 DNA reads TGTGCCAGCAGCCTTCATTCAGGACAGGGGGTGGATGGCTACACCTTC. Translation: CASSLHSGQGVDGYTF. Based on the CDR3 plus reference TRBV14 and TRBJ1-2, the full variable domain is EAGVTQFPSHSVIEKGQTVTLRCDPISGHDNLYWYRRVMGKEIKFLLHFVKESKQDESGMPNNRFLAERTGGTYSTLKVQPAELEDSGVYFCASSLHSGQGVDGYTFGSGTRLTVV.